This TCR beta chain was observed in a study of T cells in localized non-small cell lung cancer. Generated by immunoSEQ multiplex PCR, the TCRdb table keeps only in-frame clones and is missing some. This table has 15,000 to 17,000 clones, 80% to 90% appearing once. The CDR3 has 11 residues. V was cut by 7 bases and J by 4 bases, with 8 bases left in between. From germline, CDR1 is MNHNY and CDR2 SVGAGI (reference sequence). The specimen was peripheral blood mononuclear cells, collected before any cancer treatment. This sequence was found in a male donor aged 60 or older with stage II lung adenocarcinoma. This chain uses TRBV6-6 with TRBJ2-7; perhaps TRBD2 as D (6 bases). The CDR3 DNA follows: TGTGCCAGCACCGGGGGTTACGAGCAGTACTTC. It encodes CASTGGYEQYF.